The next 27 T cell receptor beta chains were all read from a single sample in a study of cytomegalovirus exposure and HLA in healthy donors. In the PCR, 60 Vbeta and 13 Jbeta primers were used. Sequenced by immunoSEQ multiplex PCR; TCRdb stores in-frame clones only, minus some. The table lists 79,000 or so clones, approximately 79% of them singletons. Material for sequencing was PBMCs. The receptors here all came from a woman aged 40 to 55 in good health and CMV-seropositive.

The chain uses TRBV6-6 and TRBJ2-4; the match to TRBD2 covers 14 bases. V was pared by 5 bases and J by 8 bases, with 5 bases of the junction left unmatched. Per the germline V gene, CDR1 is MNHNY and CDR2 is SVGAGI (reference sequence). There are 15 residues in the CDR3. The CDR3 DNA reads TGTGCCAGCAGTGGGACTAGCGGGAGAATCTACATTCAGTACTTC. Its protein product is CASSGTSGRIYIQYF.

The gene calls are TRBV15 and TRBJ2-1; 11 positions match TRBD2. Germline V lookup: CDR1 LNHNV, CDR2 YYDKDF (reference sequence). The V gene end was trimmed by 0 bases and the J gene end by 4 bases; junction bases not matched to a gene: 2. The CDR3 covers 16 residues. The CDR3 DNA reads TGTGCCACCAGCAGAGATCTAGCGGGGGGATACAATGAGCAGTTCTTC. Protein: CATSRDLAGGYNEQFF.

This chain joins TRBV11-2 and TRBJ2-7, with unresolved D. Germline loops: CDR1 SGHAT, CDR2 FQNNGV. V was trimmed by 2 bases and J by 0 bases, leaving 8 bases between them. This CDR3 is 14 amino acids long. The CDR3 here is CASSLSAVSYEQYF. The CDR3 DNA reads TGTGCCAGCAGCTTATCGGCGGTCTCCTACGAGCAGTACTTC.

This chain uses TRBV28 with TRBJ2-5, with 11 bases that match TRBD2. Unmatched junction bases numbered 6, after V lost 5 bases and J lost 1 base. CDR3 length: 16 amino acids. CDR1 is MDHEN, CDR2 SYDVKM, per germline. The CDR3 region is CASSLGLAGLQETQYF. The DNA of the CDR3 is TGTGCCAGCAGTCTCGGACTAGCGGGCCTCCAAGAGACCCAGTACTTC.

The genes are TRBV7-9 and TRBJ2-1; 8 bases align to TRBD2. This CDR3 contains 15 residues. The V segment lost 4 bases and the J segment 4 bases; nucleotides outside the gene matches: 6. The germline V gene encodes CDR1 SEHNR and CDR2 FQNEAQ (reference sequence). The CDR3 loop reads CASSYTSGKYNEQFF. In DNA form, the CDR3 reads TGTGCCAGCAGCTACACTAGCGGCAAGTACAATGAGCAGTTCTTC. Full variable domain (missing parts from reference TRBV7-9 and TRBJ2-1): DTGVSQNPRHKITKRGQNVTFRCDPISEHNRLYWYRQTLGQGPEFLTYFQNEAQLEKSRLLSDRFSAERPKGSFSTLEIQRTEQGDSAMYLCASSYTSGKYNEQFFGPGTRLTVL.

This rearrangement joins TRBV9 to TRBJ1-5; D ambiguous. Germline lookup yields CDR1 SGDLS and CDR2 YYNGEE. Between the trimmed V and J ends, which lost 7 bases and 2 bases, there was a span of 10 bases. The CDR3 length is 13 residues. In DNA form, the CDR3 reads TGTGCCAGCGCAGGCTACGGCAATCAGCCCCAGCATTTT. It translates to CASAGYGNQPQHF. Complete variable domain (other parts from reference TRBV9 and TRBJ1-5): DSGVTQTPKHLITATGQRVTLRCSPRSGDLSVYWYQQSLDQGLQFLIQYYNGEERAKGNILERFSAQQFPDLHSELNLSSLELGDSALYFCASAGYGNQPQHFGDGTRLSIL.

The chain employs TRBV5-1 and TRBJ2-2; maybe TRBD1 (6 bases). With 2 bases removed from V and 2 bases from J, the gap between germline ends came to 7 bases. From germline, CDR1 is SGHRS and CDR2 YFSETQ. This CDR3 is 14 amino acids long. CDR3 in DNA: TGCGCCAGCAGCTTAGGGGGAAACACCGGGGAGCTGTTTTTT. As protein: CASSLGGNTGELFF.

V and J are TRBV6-5 and TRBJ1-1, with D maybe TRBD1 (6 bases). Trimming shortened V by 0 bases and J by 2 bases, and 7 bases separated the two germline ends. CDR3 length: 14 amino acids. CDR1 and CDR2 (germline): MNHEY, SVGAGI. The CDR3 reads CASSYSGTNTEAFF. CDR3 in DNA: TGTGCCAGCAGTTACTCCGGGACAAACACTGAAGCTTTCTTT.

This clone has only one observation. V and J are TRBV25-1 and TRBJ2-1; D gene unclear. CDR1 is MGHDK and CDR2 is SYGVNS in the germline V gene. CDR3 length equals 14 residues. Trimming removed 0 bases at V and 7 bases at J, with 10 bases between. This chain's CDR3 is CASSEYRIGNEQFF. CDR3 nucleotides: TGTGCCAGCAGTGAATACAGAATCGGGAATGAGCAGTTCTTC.

The chain uses TRBV28 and TRBJ2-1; 10 positions agree with TRBD2. This CDR3 is built from 15 residues. The V segment lost 6 bases and the J segment 1 base; nucleotides outside the gene matches: 3. CDR1 is MDHEN and CDR2 is SYDVKM in the germline V gene. The CDR3 reads CASREAGGSYNEQFF. Written as DNA, the CDR3 is TGTGCCAGCAGGGAAGCGGGAGGGTCCTACAATGAGCAGTTCTTC. The complete variable domain, with remaining parts taken from reference TRBV28 and TRBJ2-1, reads DVKVTQSSRYLVKRTGEKVFLECVQDMDHENMFWYRQDPGLGLRLIYFSYDVKMKEKGDIPEGYSVSREKKERFSLILESASTNQTSMYLCASREAGGSYNEQFFGPGTRLTVL.

This chain links TRBV5-5 with TRBJ1-3, with D perhaps TRBD1 (6 bases). V gave up 2 bases and J gave up 0 bases, with 9 bases separating them. In germline, CDR1 is SGHKS, CDR2 YYEKEE (reference sequence). The CDR3 totals 15 residues. The CDR3 coding sequence is TGTGCCAGCAGCTTTAAGGACAGCTCTGGAAACACCATATATTTT. Translating gives CASSFKDSSGNTIYF. Combining the CDR3 with reference TRBV5-5 and TRBJ1-3 gives the whole variable domain DAGVTQSPTHLIKTRGQQVTLRCSPISGHKSVSWYQQVLGQGPQFIFQYYEKEERGRGNFPDRFSARQFPNYSSELNVNALLLGDSALYLCASSFKDSSGNTIYFGEGSWLTVV.

CDR3 nucleotide sequence: TGCAGCGTAGATCCAAGCAACGAGGGACTAGGGTCCTCCTACGAGCAGTACTTC. This codes for CSVDPSNEGLGSSYEQYF. The J gene is TRBJ2-7, the V gene TRBV29-1; 8 positions agree with TRBD2. CDR3 size: 18 residues. The J segment lost 0 bases and the V segment lost 6 bases, leaving 19 bases of the junction unmatched. Germline V gene lookup returns CDR1 SQVTM and CDR2 ANQGSEA.

The table lists this clone with a count of one. The DNA of the CDR3 is TGTGCCAGCAGTACAATAGATACGCAGTATTTT. Amino acid sequence: CASSTIDTQYF. The V call is TRBV25-1, the J call TRBJ2-3; D is ambiguous. The CDR3 sequence is 11 residues long. Germline V lookup: CDR1 MGHDK, CDR2 SYGVNS. Trimming pared 5 bases from V and 5 bases from J, leaving 5 bases between.

V usage is TRBV15 and J usage is TRBJ1-5; 7 bases are a match to TRBD1. The germline V gene encodes CDR1 LNHNV and CDR2 YYDKDF (reference sequence). The CDR3 extends over 13 amino acids. The ends lost 3 bases at V and 7 bases at J; junction bases unmatched: 3. CDR3 coding DNA: TGTGCCACCAGCAGTAGAGGGGGCCAGCCCCAGCATTTT. Translation gives CATSSRGGQPQHF.

The V gene is TRBV7-9, the J gene TRBJ1-3; D is undetermined. Germline V gives CDR1 SEHNR, CDR2 FQNEAQ (reference sequence). The germline V and J ends were trimmed by 5 bases and 0 bases, with 20 bases remaining between them. There are 18 residues in the CDR3. The CDR3 DNA follows: TGTGCCAGCAGCACCCGCCCACAGTCACCTCTCTCTGGAAACACCATATATTTT. Its translation is CASSTRPQSPLSGNTIYF.

This clone came up once. The rearrangement uses TRBV5-1 and TRBJ1-2; D is possibly TRBD1 (5 bases). The V gene's germline CDR1 is SGHRS and CDR2 YFSETQ. V was shortened by 2 bases and J by 7 bases, with 15 bases between the two germline ends. CDR3 length: 14 amino acids. The CDR3 region is CASSLSGQVSGYTF. CDR3 nucleotide sequence: TGCGCCAGCAGCTTATCAGGACAAGTTTCTGGCTACACCTTC.

The chain joins TRBV28 to TRBJ2-1; the D gene is possibly TRBD2 (5 bases). V was clipped by 3 bases and J by 15 bases, with 15 bases between them. Germline V CDR1 and CDR2: MDHEN, SYDVKM. This CDR3 comprises 12 residues. CDR3 sequence (DNA): TGTGCCAGCAGTTTGTTCCCGGGATTCGGGTTCTTC. Amino acids: CASSLFPGFGFF.

About this clone: This sample also contains other DNA sequences that code for the same CDR3. V and J are TRBV2 and TRBJ1-4; 8 nucleotides agree with TRBD1. This CDR3 region has 14 residues. Per the germline V gene, CDR1 is SNHLY and CDR2 is FYNNEI. With V trimmed by 6 bases and J by 7 bases, 7 bases remained unmatched. The chain's CDR3 is CASSDGTGSEKLFF. CDR3 bases: TGTGCCAGCAGCGACGGGACAGGCAGTGAAAAACTGTTTTTT.

This clone was observed a single time. The chain is built from TRBV28 and TRBJ2-1; 11 nucleotides line up with TRBD2. The ends lost 4 bases at V and 6 bases at J; junction bases unmatched: 5. The CDR3 totals 15 residues. CDR1 and CDR2 from the germline V gene are MDHEN and SYDVKM. The CDR3 protein is CASSSGTSGLNEQFF. CDR3 coding DNA: TGTGCCAGCAGTTCCGGGACTAGCGGACTCAATGAGCAGTTCTTC.

A word on this clone: This sample also contains other DNA sequences that code for the same CDR3. V and J are TRBV30 and TRBJ1-1, with a weak D call TRBD1 (6 bases). Germline-derived CDR1 and CDR2 are GTSNPN and SVGIG (reference sequence). Between the trimmed V and J ends, which lost 1 base and 0 bases, there was a span of 6 bases. This CDR3 has 13 amino acids. CDR3 amino acids: CAWSGQVNTEAFF. CDR3 bases: TGTGCCTGGAGTGGACAGGTGAACACTGAAGCTTTCTTT.

Only a few counts were recorded for this clone. The chain uses TRBV7-2 and TRBJ2-1, with 8 positions matching TRBD2. Germline V gene data show CDR1 as SGHTA and CDR2 as FQGNSA. The CDR3 is 15 residues long. Trimming cost V 1 base and J 6 bases; bases outside gene matches: 5. The CDR3 spells CASSLDVGRANEQFF. CDR3 coding DNA: TGTGCCAGCAGCTTAGACGTCGGGAGGGCCAATGAGCAGTTCTTC.

The chain is built from TRBV29-1 and TRBJ2-5; D is undetermined. V gave up 4 bases and J gave up 0 bases, with 12 bases separating them. The CDR3 sequence is 14 residues long. Per germline, CDR1 SQVTM and CDR2 ANQGSEA. This CDR3 reads CSVVAPRYQETQYF. CDR3 in DNA: TGCAGCGTTGTTGCCCCGCGGTACCAAGAGACCCAGTACTTC.

The V gene is TRBV29-1, the J gene TRBJ1-2; maybe TRBD1 (6 bases). Germline CDR1 SQVTM, CDR2 ANQGSEA. This CDR3 has 13 residues. V was trimmed by 6 bases and J by 3 bases, leaving 14 bases between them. This CDR3 is CSVVKQGDYGYTF. In nucleotides, the CDR3 is TGCAGCGTGGTAAAACAGGGCGACTATGGCTACACCTTC.

This chain links TRBV6-6 with TRBJ2-1; 7 bases align to TRBD1. The germline V gene has CDR1 MNHNY and CDR2 SVGAGI (reference sequence). This CDR3 is built from 12 residues. The V segment lost 5 bases and the J segment 12 bases; nucleotides outside the gene matches: 7. For the CDR3, the DNA is TGTGCCAGCAGTCCAGGACAGGCTGGGCAGTTCTTC. Translated, it gives CASSPGQAGQFF.

The V and J genes are TRBV27 and TRBJ2-1; 8 bases are shared with TRBD2. The length of the CDR3 is 17 residues. Germline loops: CDR1 MNHEY, CDR2 SMNVEV (reference sequence). With V trimmed by 2 bases and J by 4 bases, 10 bases remained unmatched. The CDR3 nucleotides read TGTGCCAGCAGTTTACGACCCAGCGGGAGTCGTTACAATGAGCAGTTCTTC. This translates into CASSLRPSGSRYNEQFF.

This sequence joins TRBV7-2 and TRBJ2-5, with 9 bases fitting TRBD2. With 0 bases clipped from V and 5 bases from J, the junction kept 4 bases outside the gene matches. This CDR3 is built from 15 residues. Germline loops: CDR1 SGHTA, CDR2 FQGNSA. In DNA, the CDR3 is TGTGCCAGCAGCTTAGCTAGCGGGGGACCCGAGACCCAGTACTTC. As protein: CASSLASGGPETQYF.

The chain has TRBV5-8 and TRBJ1-5, with a possible D match to TRBD1 (6 bases). The CDR3 spans 15 residues. V was shortened by 2 bases and J by 3 bases, with 12 bases between the two germline ends. Germline V lookup: CDR1 SGHTS, CDR2 YDEGEE. CDR3 sequence (DNA): TGTGCCAGCAGCTTCGTTGGACAGATCAATCAGCCCCAGCATTTT. It codes for CASSFVGQINQPQHF.